A selection of T cell receptor beta chains follows, all from one sample in a study of Ad26.COV2.S vaccination and SARS-CoV-2 variants. The protocol was immunoSEQ multiplex PCR, while the TCRdb copy is restricted to in-frame clones and leaves out a portion. The profile shows 440,000 or so clones, 90% of them singletons. Source: peripheral blood, taken in a trial of Ad26.COV2.S vaccine versus placebo. The receptors were gathered from a person between 18 and 59 years old who received the Ad26.COV2.S COVID-19 vaccine or a placebo. The CDR3 runs from the conserved cysteine through the conserved F or W. A D gene is named only where the DNA matches it firmly. The size of a clone is reported for some rows only, either as once, few or many, or as a class for expanded clones.

CDR3 protein: CASSPGQSNQPQHF
CDR3 DNA: TGTGCCAGCAGCCCCGGACAGAGCAATCAGCCCCAGCATTTT
J gene: TRBJ1-5
D gene: .
clone size: few
V gene: TRBV6-6

CDR3 protein: CASSAGEGQGANSPLHF
CDR3 DNA: TGTGCCAGCAGCGCGGGGGAGGGACAGGGGGCGAATTCACCCCTCCACTTT
J gene: TRBJ1-6
D gene: TRBD1
clone size: .
V gene: TRBV9

CDR3 protein: CASSDITGNTPYEQYF
CDR3 DNA: TGTGCCAGCAGCGACATTACAGGGAACACGCCCTACGAGCAGTACTTC
J gene: TRBJ2-7
D gene: .
clone size: .
V gene: TRBV11-1

CDR3 protein: CAISERDDRRGEKLFF
CDR3 DNA: TGTGCCATCAGTGAGAGGGACGACCGAAGAGGTGAAAAACTGTTTTTT
J gene: TRBJ1-4
D gene: .
clone size: .
V gene: TRBV10-3

CDR3 protein: CASSQSRDSFPQHF
CDR3 DNA: TGCGCCAGCAGCCAGTCCCGGGACAGTTTCCCCCAGCATTTT
J gene: TRBJ1-5
D gene: TRBD1
clone size: few
V gene: TRBV4-1

CDR3 protein: CASSLDSSGSYEQYF
CDR3 DNA: TGTGCCAGCAGCCTTGATTCTAGCGGCTCCTACGAGCAGTACTTC
J gene: TRBJ2-7
D gene: TRBD2
clone size: .
V gene: TRBV3-1/TRBV3-2

CDR3 protein: CASSLVPTGTGYTF
CDR3 DNA: TGCGCCAGCAGCTTGGTCCCCACAGGGACTGGCTACACCTTC
J gene: TRBJ1-2
D gene: .
clone size: .
V gene: TRBV5-1

CDR3 protein: CASSPRTGVGTDTQYF
CDR3 DNA: TGTGCCAGCAGCCCGCGGACAGGGGTTGGGACAGATACGCAGTATTTT
J gene: TRBJ2-3
D gene: TRBD1
clone size: .
V gene: TRBV5-4

CDR3 protein: CASSDSEGETQYF
CDR3 DNA: TGTGCCAGCAGTGACTCGGAGGGCGAGACCCAGTACTTC
J gene: TRBJ2-5
D gene: .
clone size: .
V gene: TRBV6-4

CDR3 protein: CASSFGQGSDTQYF
CDR3 DNA: TGTGCCAGCAGCTTTGGACAGGGGTCAGATACGCAGTATTTT
J gene: TRBJ2-3
D gene: TRBD1
clone size: .
V gene: TRBV7-9

CDR3 protein: CASSELGEGEKLFF
CDR3 DNA: TGTGCCAGCAGTGAACTGGGAGAGGGAGAAAAACTGTTTTTT
J gene: TRBJ1-4
D gene: .
clone size: .
V gene: TRBV2

CDR3 protein: CASIRSLAGNTGELFF
CDR3 DNA: TGCGCCAGCATTAGGTCCCTAGCGGGAAATACCGGGGAGCTGTTTTTT
J gene: TRBJ2-2
D gene: TRBD2
clone size: .
V gene: TRBV10-2

CDR3 protein: CASSIVGREYQPQHF
CDR3 DNA: TGTGCCAGTAGTATAGTGGGAAGGGAATATCAGCCCCAGCATTTT
J gene: TRBJ1-5
D gene: .
clone size: .
V gene: TRBV19

CDR3 protein: CASSQRQGNTGELFF
CDR3 DNA: TGCGCCAGCAGCCAGAGACAGGGGAACACCGGGGAGCTGTTTTTT
J gene: TRBJ2-2
D gene: TRBD1
clone size: .
V gene: TRBV4-1

CDR3 protein: CASSNGNSGNTIYF
CDR3 DNA: TGTGCCAGCAGTAACGGGAACTCTGGAAACACCATATATTTT
J gene: TRBJ1-3
D gene: .
clone size: .
V gene: TRBV6-5

CDR3 protein: CASGGTVINQPQHF
CDR3 DNA: TGTGCCAGTGGAGGGACAGTCATCAATCAGCCCCAGCATTTT
J gene: TRBJ1-5
D gene: TRBD1
clone size: .
V gene: TRBV19

CDR3 protein: CASSPWTGSGNQPQHF
CDR3 DNA: TGTGCCAGCAGCCCGTGGACAGGGTCGGGCAATCAGCCCCAGCATTTT
J gene: TRBJ1-5
D gene: TRBD1
clone size: .
V gene: TRBV28

CDR3 protein: CASSFRLAGGLTDTQYF
CDR3 DNA: TGTGCCAGCAGTTTCAGACTAGCGGGAGGGCTAACAGATACGCAGTATTTT
J gene: TRBJ2-3
D gene: TRBD2
clone size: .
V gene: TRBV27

CDR3 protein: CASSFRLAGIYEQYF
CDR3 DNA: TGTGCCAGCAGTTTTCGGCTAGCGGGTATCTACGAGCAGTACTTC
J gene: TRBJ2-7
D gene: TRBD2
clone size: .
V gene: TRBV28

CDR3 protein: CASSRGNSNQPQHF
CDR3 DNA: TGTGCCAGTAGTCGAGGGAATAGCAATCAGCCCCAGCATTTT
J gene: TRBJ1-5
D gene: .
clone size: .
V gene: TRBV19

CDR3 protein: CASSLWDRGTDYGYTF
CDR3 DNA: TGTGCCAGCAGCCTATGGGACAGGGGAACGGACTATGGCTACACCTTC
J gene: TRBJ1-2
D gene: TRBD1
clone size: .
V gene: TRBV7-2

CDR3 protein: CASSPTSGRPDTQYF
CDR3 DNA: TGTGCCAGCTCACCGACTAGCGGGAGACCAGATACGCAGTATTTT
J gene: TRBJ2-3
D gene: TRBD2
clone size: .
V gene: TRBV18

CDR3 protein: CASSLGTGSAFF
CDR3 DNA: TGTGCCAGCAGCTTGGGGACAGGGTCGGCTTTCTTT
J gene: TRBJ1-1
D gene: TRBD1
clone size: .
V gene: TRBV13

CDR3 protein: CASSYQTTTTDTQYF
CDR3 DNA: TGTGCCAGCAGTTACCAAACCACGACCACAGATACGCAGTATTTT
J gene: TRBJ2-3
D gene: .
clone size: .
V gene: TRBV6-2/TRBV6-3

CDR3 protein: CASSLGLESGEQYF
CDR3 DNA: TGTGCCAGCAGCCTCGGACTGGAAAGTGGGGAGCAGTACTTC
J gene: TRBJ2-7
D gene: .
clone size: .
V gene: TRBV11-2

CDR3 protein: CSPGKWPNTEAFF
CDR3 DNA: TGCAGCCCGGGGAAGTGGCCGAACACTGAAGCTTTCTTT
J gene: TRBJ1-1
D gene: .
clone size: .
V gene: TRBV29-1

CDR3 protein: CASSPAELAGVHEQFF
CDR3 DNA: TGTGCCAGTAGTCCAGCGGAACTAGCGGGAGTCCATGAGCAGTTCTTC
J gene: TRBJ2-1
D gene: TRBD2
clone size: once
V gene: TRBV19

CDR3 protein: CASSEAGQFYEQYF
CDR3 DNA: TGTGCCAGCAGTGAAGCCGGGCAGTTCTACGAGCAGTACTTC
J gene: TRBJ2-7
D gene: .
clone size: .
V gene: TRBV2

CDR3 protein: CASRGLAHYEQYF
CDR3 DNA: TGTGCCAGCAGGGGACTAGCCCACTACGAGCAGTACTTC
J gene: TRBJ2-7
D gene: TRBD2
clone size: .
V gene: TRBV6-5

CDR3 protein: CASSQEGLAFPYNEQFF
CDR3 DNA: TGCGCCAGCAGCCAAGAAGGACTAGCTTTCCCCTACAATGAGCAGTTCTTC
J gene: TRBJ2-1
D gene: TRBD2
clone size: .
V gene: TRBV4-3

CDR3 protein: CASSISGTNYGYTF
CDR3 DNA: TGTGCCAGCAGCATTTCCGGGACAAACTATGGCTACACCTTC
J gene: TRBJ1-2
D gene: .
clone size: .
V gene: TRBV7-2

CDR3 protein: CASSSIKTGGWYF
CDR3 DNA: TGTGCCAGCAGCTCGATTAAAACAGGGGGTTGGTACTTC
J gene: TRBJ2-7
D gene: TRBD1
clone size: .
V gene: TRBV7-9

CDR3 protein: CASSQGRDRGTDTQYF
CDR3 DNA: TGCGCCAGCAGCCAAGGCCGGGACAGGGGTACAGATACGCAGTATTTT
J gene: TRBJ2-3
D gene: TRBD1
clone size: once
V gene: TRBV4-1

CDR3 protein: CAARGFSNQPQHF
CDR3 DNA: TGTGCCGCCAGGGGGTTTAGCAATCAGCCCCAGCATTTT
J gene: TRBJ1-5
D gene: TRBD1
clone size: .
V gene: TRBV19

CDR3 protein: CASSLEASGNYEQYF
CDR3 DNA: TGTGCCAGCAGCTTAGAGGCTAGCGGAAACTACGAGCAGTACTTC
J gene: TRBJ2-7
D gene: TRBD2
clone size: .
V gene: TRBV11-2

CDR3 protein: CASSSRPTGSSGNTIYF
CDR3 DNA: TGTGCCAGCAGCTCACGACCTACAGGGAGCTCTGGAAACACCATATATTTT
J gene: TRBJ1-3
D gene: .
clone size: .
V gene: TRBV11-2

CDR3 protein: CASSLIDRQNTEAFF
CDR3 DNA: TGTGCCAGCAGCTTGATCGATCGGCAGAACACTGAAGCTTTCTTT
J gene: TRBJ1-1
D gene: .
clone size: once
V gene: TRBV5-6

CDR3 protein: CASSVGTSGQTSGPGEQYF
CDR3 DNA: TGTGCCAGCAGCGTAGGGACATCAGGACAGACTAGCGGGCCGGGGGAGCAGTACTTC
J gene: TRBJ2-7
D gene: TRBD2
clone size: .
V gene: TRBV9

CDR3 protein: CAISERTGSNQPQHF
CDR3 DNA: TGTGCCATCAGTGAGAGGACAGGTAGCAATCAGCCCCAGCATTTT
J gene: TRBJ1-5
D gene: TRBD1
clone size: .
V gene: TRBV10-3

CDR3 protein: CASSERREAYTDTQYF
CDR3 DNA: TGTGCCAGCAGTGAAAGACGGGAGGCCTACACAGATACGCAGTATTTT
J gene: TRBJ2-3
D gene: TRBD2
clone size: .
V gene: TRBV2

CDR3 protein: CASSGIWGRTEAFF
CDR3 DNA: TGTGCCAGCAGTGGGATATGGGGGAGGACTGAAGCTTTCTTT
J gene: TRBJ1-1
D gene: .
clone size: once
V gene: TRBV28

CDR3 protein: CSVERSLTGRGEQFF
CDR3 DNA: TGCAGCGTTGAACGTAGCCTAACGGGACGGGGTGAGCAGTTCTTC
J gene: TRBJ2-1
D gene: .
clone size: .
V gene: TRBV29-1